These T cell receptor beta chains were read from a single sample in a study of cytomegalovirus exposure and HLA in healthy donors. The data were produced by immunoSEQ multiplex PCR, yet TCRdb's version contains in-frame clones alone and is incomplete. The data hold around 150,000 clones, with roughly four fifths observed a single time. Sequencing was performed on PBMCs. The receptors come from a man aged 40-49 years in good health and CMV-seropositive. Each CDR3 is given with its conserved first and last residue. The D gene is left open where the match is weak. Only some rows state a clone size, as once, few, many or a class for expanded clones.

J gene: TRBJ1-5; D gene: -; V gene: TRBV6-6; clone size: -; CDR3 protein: CASSQGRPGNQPQHF; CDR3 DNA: TGTGCCAGCAGCCAGGGTCGACCCGGCAATCAGCCCCAGCATTTT
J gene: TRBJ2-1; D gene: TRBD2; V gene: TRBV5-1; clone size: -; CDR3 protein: CASSPVASGRPYNEQFF; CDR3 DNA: TGCGCCAGCAGCCCGGTGGCTAGCGGGAGACCCTACAATGAGCAGTTCTTC
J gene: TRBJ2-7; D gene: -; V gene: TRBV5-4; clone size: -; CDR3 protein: CASSRSGSDYEQYF; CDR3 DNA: TGTGCCAGCAGCCGGAGCGGGTCCGACTACGAGCAGTACTTC
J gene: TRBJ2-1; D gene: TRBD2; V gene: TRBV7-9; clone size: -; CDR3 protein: CASSLRGGGALEQFF; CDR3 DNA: TGTGCCAGCAGCTTACGCGGCGGGGGGGCCCTTGAGCAGTTCTTC
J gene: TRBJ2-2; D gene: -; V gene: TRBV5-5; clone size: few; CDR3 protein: CASSWWEDTGELFF; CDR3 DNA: TGTGCCAGCAGCTGGTGGGAGGACACCGGGGAGCTGTTTTTT
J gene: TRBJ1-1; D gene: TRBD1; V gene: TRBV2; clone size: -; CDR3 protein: CASQGEKMATEAFF; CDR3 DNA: TGTGCCAGCCAGGGGGAGAAAATGGCAACTGAAGCTTTCTTT
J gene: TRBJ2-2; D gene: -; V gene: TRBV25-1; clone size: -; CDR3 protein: CASSPSGGLTYTGELFF; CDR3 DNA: TGTGCCAGCAGCCCTTCCGGGGGGCTAACGTACACCGGGGAGCTGTTTTTT
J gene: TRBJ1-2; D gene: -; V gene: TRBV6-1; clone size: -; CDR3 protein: CASSEGRHGGGYTF; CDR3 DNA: TGTGCCAGCAGCGAGGGGCGCCACGGGGGTGGCTACACCTTC
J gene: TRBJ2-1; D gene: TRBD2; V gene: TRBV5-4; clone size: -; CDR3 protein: CTSSLFLAENNEQFF; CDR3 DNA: TGTACCAGCAGCTTGTTCCTAGCGGAAAACAATGAGCAGTTCTTC
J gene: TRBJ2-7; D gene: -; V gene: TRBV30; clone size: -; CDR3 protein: CAWSGPGLSYEQYF; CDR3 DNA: TGTGCCTGGAGTGGCCCAGGGCTTTCCTACGAGCAGTACTTC
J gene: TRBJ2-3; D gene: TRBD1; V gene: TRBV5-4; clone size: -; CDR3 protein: CASSLARLGQGADTQYF; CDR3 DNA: TGTGCCAGCAGCTTGGCCCGACTAGGACAGGGCGCGGATACGCAGTATTTT
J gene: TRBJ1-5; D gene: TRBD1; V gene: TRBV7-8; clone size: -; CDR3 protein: CASSPRDRGFNQPQHF; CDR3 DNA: TGTGCCAGCAGCCCAAGAGACAGGGGGTTCAATCAGCCCCAGCATTTT
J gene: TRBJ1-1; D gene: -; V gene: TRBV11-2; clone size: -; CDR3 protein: CASSLLGTSEAFF; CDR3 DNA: TGTGCCAGCAGCTTACTTGGGACATCTGAAGCTTTCTTT
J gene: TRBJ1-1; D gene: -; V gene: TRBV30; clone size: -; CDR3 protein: CAWSKELMNTEAFF; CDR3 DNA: TGTGCCTGGAGTAAAGAACTAATGAACACTGAAGCTTTCTTT
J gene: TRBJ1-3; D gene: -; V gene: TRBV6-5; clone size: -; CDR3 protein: CASSVSWLAGNTIYF; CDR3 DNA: TGTGCCAGCAGCGTCTCCTGGTTAGCAGGAAACACCATATATTTT
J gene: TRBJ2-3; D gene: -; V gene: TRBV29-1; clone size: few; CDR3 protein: CSVDEGYTDTQYF; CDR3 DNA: TGCAGCGTTGACGAGGGATACACAGATACGCAGTATTTT
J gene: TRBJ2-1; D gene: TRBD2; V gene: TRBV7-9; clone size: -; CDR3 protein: CASSPLGLAGANEQFF; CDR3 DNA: TGTGCCAGCAGCCCACTGGGACTAGCGGGAGCCAATGAGCAGTTCTTC
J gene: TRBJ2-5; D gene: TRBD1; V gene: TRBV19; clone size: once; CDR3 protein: CASSIGLGQGVYQETQYF; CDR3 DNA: TGTGCCAGTAGTATAGGCCTAGGACAGGGGGTTTACCAAGAGACCCAGTACTTC
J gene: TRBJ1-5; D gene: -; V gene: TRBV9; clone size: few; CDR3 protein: CASSVGAELEGQPQHF; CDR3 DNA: TGTGCCAGCAGCGTAGGGGCCGAACTCGAGGGCCAGCCCCAGCATTTT
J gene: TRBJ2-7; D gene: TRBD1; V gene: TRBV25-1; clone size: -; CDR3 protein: CASSKETGYHEQYF; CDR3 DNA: TGTGCCAGCAGTAAAGAGACAGGGTACCACGAGCAGTACTTC
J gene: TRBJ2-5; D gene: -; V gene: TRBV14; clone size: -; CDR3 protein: CASSQDPLYETQYF; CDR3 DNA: TGTGCCAGCAGCCAAGATCCCCTCTACGAGACCCAGTACTTC
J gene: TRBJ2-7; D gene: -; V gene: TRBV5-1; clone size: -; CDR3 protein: CASSLFLDKTYEQYF; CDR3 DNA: TGCGCCAGCAGCTTGTTTCTGGACAAGACCTACGAGCAGTACTTC
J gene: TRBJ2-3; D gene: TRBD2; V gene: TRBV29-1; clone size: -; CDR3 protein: CSVESSGGITDTQYF; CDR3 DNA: TGCAGCGTTGAATCCAGCGGGGGGATCACAGATACGCAGTATTTT
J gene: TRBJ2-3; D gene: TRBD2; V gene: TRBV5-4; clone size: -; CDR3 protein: CASSPMAAGVEDTQYF; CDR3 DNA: TGTGCCAGCAGCCCAATGGCAGCGGGAGTAGAAGATACGCAGTATTTT
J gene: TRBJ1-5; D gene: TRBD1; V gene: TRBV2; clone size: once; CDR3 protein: CASTQGTGRDQPQHF; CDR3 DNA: TGTGCCAGCACCCAAGGGACAGGGAGAGATCAGCCCCAGCATTTT
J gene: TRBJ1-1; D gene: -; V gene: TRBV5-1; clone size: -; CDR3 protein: CASSLMGENTEAFF; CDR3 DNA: TGCGCCAGCAGCTTAATGGGCGAGAACACTGAAGCTTTCTTT
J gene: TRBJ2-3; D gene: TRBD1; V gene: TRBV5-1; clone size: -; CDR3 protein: CASSLAPGGDTQYF; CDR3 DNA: TGCGCCAGCAGCTTGGCCCCAGGGGGAGATACGCAGTATTTT
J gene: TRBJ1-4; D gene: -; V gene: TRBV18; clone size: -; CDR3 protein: CASSLYTGTQNEKLFF; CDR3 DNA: TGTGCCAGCTCACTATATACCGGGACACAGAATGAAAAACTGTTTTTT
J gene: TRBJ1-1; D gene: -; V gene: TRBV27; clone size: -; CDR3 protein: CASSFGVGGTEAFF; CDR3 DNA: TGTGCCAGCAGTTTTGGGGTCGGGGGAACTGAAGCTTTCTTT
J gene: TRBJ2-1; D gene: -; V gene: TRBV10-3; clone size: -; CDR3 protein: CAISSGTTKVPIEGRGGYNEQFF; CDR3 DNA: TGTGCCATCAGTTCCGGGACTACGAAAGTCCCGATCGAAGGGAGGGGGGGCTACAATGAGCAGTTCTTC
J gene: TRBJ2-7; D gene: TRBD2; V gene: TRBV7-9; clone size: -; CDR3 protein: CASSSPLAGRSYEQYF; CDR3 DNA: TGTGCCAGCAGCTCACCGTTAGCGGGAAGGTCCTACGAGCAGTACTTC
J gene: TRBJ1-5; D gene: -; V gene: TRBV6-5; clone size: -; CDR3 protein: CASSYGVHNQPQHF; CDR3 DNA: TGTGCCAGCAGTTACGGAGTCCACAATCAGCCCCAGCATTTT
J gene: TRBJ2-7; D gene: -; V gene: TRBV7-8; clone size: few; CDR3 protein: CASSPGTYYEQYF; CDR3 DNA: TGTGCCAGCAGCCCGGGAACGTACTACGAGCAGTACTTC
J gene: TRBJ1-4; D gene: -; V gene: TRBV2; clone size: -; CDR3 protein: CASKRQYNEKLFF; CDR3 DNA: TGTGCCAGCAAGAGACAGTATAATGAAAAACTGTTTTTT
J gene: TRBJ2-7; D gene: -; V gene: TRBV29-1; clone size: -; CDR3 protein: CSVEDLRYSYEQYF; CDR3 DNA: TGCAGCGTTGAAGACCTTCGGTATTCCTACGAGCAGTACTTC
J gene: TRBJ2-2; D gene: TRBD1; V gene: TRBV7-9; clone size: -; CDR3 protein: CASRRQGGTGELFF; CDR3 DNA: TGTGCCAGTCGCAGACAGGGGGGAACCGGGGAGCTGTTTTTT
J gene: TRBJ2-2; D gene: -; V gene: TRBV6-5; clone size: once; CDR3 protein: CASSYREDTGELFF; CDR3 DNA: TGTGCCAGCAGTTACAGGGAGGACACCGGGGAGCTGTTTTTT
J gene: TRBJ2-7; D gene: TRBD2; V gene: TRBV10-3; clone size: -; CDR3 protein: CAISDAAGGPHEQYF; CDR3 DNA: TGTGCCATCAGTGACGCAGCGGGAGGGCCGCACGAGCAGTACTTC
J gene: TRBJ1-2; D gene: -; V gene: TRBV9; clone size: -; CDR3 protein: CASSVNSYGYTF; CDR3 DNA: TGTGCCAGCAGCGTCAACAGTTATGGCTACACCTTC
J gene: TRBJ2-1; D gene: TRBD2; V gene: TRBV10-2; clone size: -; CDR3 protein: CASLERERYNEQFF; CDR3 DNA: TGCGCCAGCCTTGAGCGGGAGCGTTACAATGAGCAGTTCTTC
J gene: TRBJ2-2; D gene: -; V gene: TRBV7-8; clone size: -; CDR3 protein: CASSFWGAGELFF; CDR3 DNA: TGTGCCAGCAGCTTCTGGGGCGCCGGGGAGCTGTTTTTT
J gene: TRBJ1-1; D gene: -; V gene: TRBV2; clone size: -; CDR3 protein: CASSTRGGGGTEAFF; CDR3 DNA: TGTGCCAGCAGTACTCGGGGGGGTGGCGGCACTGAAGCTTTCTTT
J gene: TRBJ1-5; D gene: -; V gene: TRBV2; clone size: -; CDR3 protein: CASSESVHQNQPQHF; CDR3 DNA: TGTGCCAGCAGTGAAAGCGTCCATCAAAATCAGCCCCAGCATTTT
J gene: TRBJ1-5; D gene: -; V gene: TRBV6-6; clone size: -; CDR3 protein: CASSYIYSSNQPQHF; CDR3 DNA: TGTGCCAGCAGTTACATATATTCGAGCAATCAGCCCCAGCATTTT
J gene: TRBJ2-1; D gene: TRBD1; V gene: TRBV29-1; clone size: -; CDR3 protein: CSTPGQGTYNEQFF; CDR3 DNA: TGCAGCACTCCGGGACAGGGGACTTACAATGAGCAGTTCTTC
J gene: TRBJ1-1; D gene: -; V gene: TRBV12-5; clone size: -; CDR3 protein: CASGSGQAPVATEAFF; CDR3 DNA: TGTGCTAGTGGTTCTGGTCAGGCCCCCGTAGCGACTGAAGCTTTCTTT
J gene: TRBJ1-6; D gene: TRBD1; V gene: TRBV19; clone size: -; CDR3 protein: CASSIYRGDSPLHF; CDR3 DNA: TGTGCCAGTAGTATCTACAGGGGGGATTCACCCCTCCACTTT
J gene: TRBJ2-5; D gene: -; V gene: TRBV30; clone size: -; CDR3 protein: CAWGLRQGWQETQYF; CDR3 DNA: TGTGCCTGGGGGTTAAGGCAGGGGTGGCAAGAGACCCAGTACTTC
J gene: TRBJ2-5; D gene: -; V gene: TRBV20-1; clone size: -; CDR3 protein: CSAPALETQYF; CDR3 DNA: TGCAGTGCTCCCGCGTTAGAGACCCAGTACTTC